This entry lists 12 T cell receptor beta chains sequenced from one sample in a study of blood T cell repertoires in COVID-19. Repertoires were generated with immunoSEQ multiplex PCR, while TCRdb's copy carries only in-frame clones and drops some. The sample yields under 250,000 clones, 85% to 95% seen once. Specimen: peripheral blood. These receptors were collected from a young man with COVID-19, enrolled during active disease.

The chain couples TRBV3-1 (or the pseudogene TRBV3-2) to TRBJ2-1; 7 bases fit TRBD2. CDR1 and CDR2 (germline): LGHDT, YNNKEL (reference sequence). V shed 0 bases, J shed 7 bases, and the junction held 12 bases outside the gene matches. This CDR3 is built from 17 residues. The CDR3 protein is CASSQDLAEFDGNEQFF. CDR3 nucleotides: TGTGCCAGCAGCCAAGACCTAGCGGAGTTCGATGGGAATGAGCAGTTCTTC.

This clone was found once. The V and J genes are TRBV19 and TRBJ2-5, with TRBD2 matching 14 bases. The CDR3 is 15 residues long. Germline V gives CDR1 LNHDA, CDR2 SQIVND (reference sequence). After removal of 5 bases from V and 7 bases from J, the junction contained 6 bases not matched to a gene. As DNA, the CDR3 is TGTGCCAGTAGTCCCGGGACTAGCGGGGGTTTGACCCAGTACTTC. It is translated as CASSPGTSGGLTQYF.

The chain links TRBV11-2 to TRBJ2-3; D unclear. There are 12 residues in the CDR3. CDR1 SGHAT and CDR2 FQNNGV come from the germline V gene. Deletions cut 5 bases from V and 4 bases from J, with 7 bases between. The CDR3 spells CASSKDSDTQYF. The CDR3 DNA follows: TGTGCCAGCAGCAAAGACTCAGATACGCAGTATTTT.

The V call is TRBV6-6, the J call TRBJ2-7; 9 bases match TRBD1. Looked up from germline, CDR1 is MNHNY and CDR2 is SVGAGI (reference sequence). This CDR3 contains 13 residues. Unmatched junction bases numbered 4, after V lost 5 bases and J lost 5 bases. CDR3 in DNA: TGTGCCAGCAGTCTGGACAGGGGCAACGAGCAGTACTTC. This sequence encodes CASSLDRGNEQYF.

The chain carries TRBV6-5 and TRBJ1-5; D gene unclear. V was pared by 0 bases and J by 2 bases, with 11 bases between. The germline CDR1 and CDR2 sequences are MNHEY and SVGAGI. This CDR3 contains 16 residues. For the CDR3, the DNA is TGTGCCAGCAGTTACTCGAAGGGAGTTGGCAATCAGCCCCAGCATTTT. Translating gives CASSYSKGVGNQPQHF.

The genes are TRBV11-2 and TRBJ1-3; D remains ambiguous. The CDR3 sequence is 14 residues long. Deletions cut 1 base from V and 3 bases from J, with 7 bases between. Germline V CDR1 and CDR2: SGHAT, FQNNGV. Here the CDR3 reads CASSLGAGGNTIYF. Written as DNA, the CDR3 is TGTGCCAGCAGCTTAGGGGCGGGTGGAAACACCATATATTTT.

The CDR3 loop reads CASSLTTGSYNSPLHF. Here the CDR3 DNA reads TGTGCCAGCAGTTTAACCACAGGGTCTTATAATTCACCCCTCCACTTT. V and J are TRBV6-5 and TRBJ1-6; TRBD1 is a possible D gene (6 bases). The length of the CDR3 is 16 residues. CDR1 is MNHEY, CDR2 SVGAGI, per germline. The germline V and J ends were trimmed by 4 bases and 4 bases, with 14 bases remaining between them.

CDR3 DNA: TGTGCCAGCAGCTTGAGGCGGGATCGCACAGATACGCAGTATTTT. Protein product: CASSLRRDRTDTQYF. The J gene is TRBJ2-3, the V gene TRBV11-2, with a weak D call TRBD2 (6 bases). This CDR3 has 15 residues. V was cut by 3 bases and J by 1 base, with 11 bases left in between. Germline lookup yields CDR1 SGHAT and CDR2 FQNNGV. The variable domain in full, completed from reference TRBV11-2 and TRBJ2-3, reads EAGVAQSPRYKIIEKRQSVAFWCNPISGHATLYWYQQILGQGPKLLIQFQNNGVVDDSQLPKDRFSAERLKGVDSTLKIQPAKLEDSAVYLCASSLRRDRTDTQYFGPGTRLTVL.

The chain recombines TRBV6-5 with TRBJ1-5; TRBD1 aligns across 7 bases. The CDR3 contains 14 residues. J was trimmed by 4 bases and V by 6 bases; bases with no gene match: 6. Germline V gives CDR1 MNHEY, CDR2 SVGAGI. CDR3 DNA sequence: TGTGCCAGCAGCCCACAGGGGAGGAATCAGCCCCAGCATTTT. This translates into CASSPQGRNQPQHF.

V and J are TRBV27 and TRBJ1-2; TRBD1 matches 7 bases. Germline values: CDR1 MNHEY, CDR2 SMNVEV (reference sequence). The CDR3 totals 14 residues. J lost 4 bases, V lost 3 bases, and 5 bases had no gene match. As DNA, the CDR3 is TGTGCCAGCAGTTTCGACAGGGCGGCCTATGGCTACACCTTC. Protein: CASSFDRAAYGYTF.

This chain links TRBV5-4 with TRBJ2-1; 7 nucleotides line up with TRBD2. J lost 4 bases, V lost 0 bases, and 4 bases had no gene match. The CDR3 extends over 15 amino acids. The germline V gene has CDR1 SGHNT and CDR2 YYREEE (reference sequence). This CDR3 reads CASSLASSGYNEQFF. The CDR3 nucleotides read TGTGCCAGCAGCTTGGCTTCTAGCGGATACAATGAGCAGTTCTTC.

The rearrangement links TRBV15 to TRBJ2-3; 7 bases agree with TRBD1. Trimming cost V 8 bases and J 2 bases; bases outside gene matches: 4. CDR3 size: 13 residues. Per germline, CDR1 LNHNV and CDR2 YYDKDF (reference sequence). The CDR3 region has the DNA TGTGCCACCCGGGACAGTCTCACAGATACGCAGTATTTT. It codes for CATRDSLTDTQYF. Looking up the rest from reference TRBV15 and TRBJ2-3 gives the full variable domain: DAMVIQNPRYQVTQFGKPVTLSCSQTLNHNVMYWYQQKSSQAPKLLFHYYDKDFNNEADTPDNFQSRRPNTSFCFLDIRSPGLGDTAMYLCATRDSLTDTQYFGPGTRLTVL.